One and the same sample provided the 14 T cell receptor beta chains below, sequenced in a study of T-cell memory formation after mild COVID-19 (dated by TCRdb to about 2021). Libraries were prepared through 5' RACE. Sequenced on an Illumina NovaSeq 6000. The public reads were reanalyzed by TCRdb: fastp trimming at Q25, MiXCR alignment, in-frame beta chains only. Rows are unified per CDR3 protein, each entry keeping the most common DNA and genes. The sample table shows about 200,000 distinct CDR3 sequences, and about 9.2% are seen once. Around 3.3% of the sample goes to the ten largest clones. Sequencing was carried out using PBMCs or a T cell subset sorted from them (not recorded which). Source of these receptors: a man between 18 and 29 years old who had mild COVID-19 (a few samples of this study predate the infection). The sample titles of this study are shuffled in the database, so cell type and time point are left out; the donor was told from shared clones.

V and J are TRBV19 and TRBJ2-3; 14 bases map to TRBD2. Germline V gene data show CDR1 as LNHDA and CDR2 as SQIVND (reference sequence). Trimming at V came to 3 bases and at J to 4 bases, leaving 6 bases not matched to a gene. There are 17 residues in the CDR3. CDR3 DNA: TGTGCCAGTAGTATTCGGGGACTAGCGGGGGTTGCAGATACGCAGTATTTT. It codes for CASSIRGLAGVADTQYF. Combining the CDR3 with reference TRBV19 and TRBJ2-3 gives the whole variable domain DGGITQSPKYLFRKEGQNVTLSCEQNLNHDAMYWYRQDPGQGLRLIYYSQIVNDFQKGDIAEGYSVSREKKESFPLTVTSAQKNPTAFYLCASSIRGLAGVADTQYFGPGTRLTVL.

This clonotype was seen more than once but under ten times. The J gene is TRBJ1-1, the V gene TRBV4-1; TRBD1 aligns across 8 bases. The V and J ends lost 1 base and 7 bases, in that order; junction bases with no gene match: 5. The CDR3 has 14 amino acids. Germline assignment: CDR1 MGHRA and CDR2 YSYEKL. CDR3 nucleotide sequence: TGCGCCAGCAGCCAAGGATGGACAGGGCTTGAAGCTTTCTTT. Encoded protein: CASSQGWTGLEAFF.

This chain uses TRBV18 with TRBJ2-3; D ambiguous. CDR1 is KGHSH, CDR2 LQKENI, per germline. The V gene lost 1 base and the J gene lost 6 bases, with 17 bases spanning the gap. This CDR3 has 16 amino acids. The CDR3 region is CASSPQRVPKPDTQYF. DNA of the CDR3: TGTGCCAGCTCACCACAACGGGTGCCTAAACCCGATACGCAGTATTTT.

This clonotype was detected a few times. This rearrangement joins TRBV7-2 to TRBJ2-3, with D uncertain. The length of the CDR3 is 13 residues. Germline loops: CDR1 SGHTA, CDR2 FQGNSA. V was pared by 5 bases and J by 1 base, with 7 bases between. As DNA, the CDR3 is TGTGCCAGCAGCCCGCGCGGCACAGATACGCAGTATTTT. This gives the protein CASSPRGTDTQYF.

The chain combines TRBV6-5 with TRBJ1-6, with 7 nucleotides matching TRBD1. The CDR3 runs to 14 residues. CDR1 and CDR2 from the germline V gene are MNHEY and SVGAGI. J lost 10 bases, V lost 5 bases, and 8 bases had no gene match. In DNA form, the CDR3 reads TGTGCCAGCAGTAGACGACAGGGACTATCACCCCTCCACTTT. This encodes CASSRRQGLSPLHF.

This clonotype came up many times. This chain joins TRBV5-1 and TRBJ1-2; D call uncertain. Trimming took 4 bases from V and 0 from J, leaving 10 bases between them. CDR3 length: 14 residues. Germline CDR1 and CDR2: SGHRS and YFSETQ. CDR3 amino acids: CASSQREANYGYTF. Here the CDR3 DNA reads TGCGCCAGCAGCCAGCGAGAAGCTAACTATGGCTACACCTTC. The whole variable domain, remainder taken from reference TRBV5-1 and TRBJ1-2, is KAGVTQTPRYLIKTRGQQVTLSCSPISGHRSVSWYQQTPGQGLQFLFEYFSETQRNKGNFPGRFSGRQFSNSRSEMNVSTLELGDSALYLCASSQREANYGYTFGSGTRLTVV.

This chain uses TRBV20-1 with TRBJ1-2, with D perhaps TRBD1 (5 bases). Germline V CDR1 and CDR2: DFQATT, SNEGSKA (reference sequence). This CDR3 spans 13 amino acids. Trimming left V 0 bases short and J 5 bases short, with 10 bases between. The CDR3 region has the DNA TGCAGTGCTAGAGAGACAGAGGGGTATGGCTACACCTTC. Protein sequence: CSARETEGYGYTF.

At least ten counts were recorded for this clonotype. The chain employs TRBV6-2 or TRBV6-3 and TRBJ2-7, with D possibly called TRBD1 or TRBD2 (5 bases each). Germline V gives CDR1 MNHEY, CDR2 SVGEGT. The CDR3 is 13 amino acids. Trimming removed 5 bases from V and 4 bases from J, with 12 bases in between. The CDR3: CASSPRDRYEQYF. CDR3 in DNA: TGTGCCAGCAGTCCCCGGGACCGATACGAGCAGTACTTC.

This clonotype was detected ten times or more. The rearrangement uses TRBV20-1 and TRBJ2-3; 8 bases agree with TRBD2. Germline lookup yields CDR1 DFQATT and CDR2 SNEGSKA (reference sequence). The CDR3 has 15 residues. Trimming at V came to 1 base and at J to 5 bases, leaving 8 bases not matched to a gene. The DNA of the CDR3 is TGCAGTGCTAGAGTCCCGGGGGGGCCGGGAGATACGCAGTATTTT. The encoded protein is CSARVPGGPGDTQYF.

The chain recombines TRBV10-3 with TRBJ2-5; 8 bases align to TRBD1. The ends lost 2 bases at V and 5 bases at J; junction bases unmatched: 4. Per the germline V gene, CDR1 is ENHRY and CDR2 is SYGVKD. The CDR3 extends over 14 amino acids. The CDR3 nucleotides are TGTGCCATCAGTGAGACCAGACAGGGGGAGACCCAGTACTTC. Its protein product is CAISETRQGETQYF.

This clonotype was found a few times. The CDR3 DNA is TGTGCCAGCAGCTTAGCGGGGGATTCACCCCTCCACTTT. Translating gives CASSLAGDSPLHF. The chain combines TRBV7-6 with TRBJ1-6, with D possibly matching TRBD1 (5 bases). The CDR3 has 13 amino acids. V was pared by 0 bases and J by 8 bases, with 5 bases between. Germline CDR1 reads SGHVS; CDR2 reads FNYEAQ.

The chain has TRBV4-3 and TRBJ1-1; D unresolved. V was pared by 0 bases and J by 2 bases, with 10 bases between. The germline gives CDR1 LGHNA, CDR2 YSLEER. The CDR3 consists of 15 residues. CDR3 in DNA: TGCGCCAGCAGCCAAGAGGTGGCATCTAACACTGAAGCTTTCTTT. It specifies CASSQEVASNTEAFF.

This clonotype was seen ten or more times. The gene calls are TRBV5-1 and TRBJ2-3; TRBD2 matches at 8 bases. J lost 4 bases, V lost 7 bases, and 5 bases had no gene match. Germline V gene lookup returns CDR1 SGHRS and CDR2 YFSETQ. This CDR3 is built from 13 residues. CDR3 nucleotide sequence: TGCGCCAGCTCGGGGACTAGACCAGATACGCAGTATTTT. This sequence encodes CASSGTRPDTQYF.

This chain uses TRBV6-1 with TRBJ1-2, with unresolved D. Per the germline V gene, CDR1 is MNHNS and CDR2 is SASEGT. The CDR3 contains 13 residues. Trimming took off 2 bases at V and 4 bases at J, with 8 bases between the two ends. The CDR3 bases are TGTGCCAGCAGTGAAACATGGAGCTATGGCTACACCTTC. Residues: CASSETWSYGYTF.